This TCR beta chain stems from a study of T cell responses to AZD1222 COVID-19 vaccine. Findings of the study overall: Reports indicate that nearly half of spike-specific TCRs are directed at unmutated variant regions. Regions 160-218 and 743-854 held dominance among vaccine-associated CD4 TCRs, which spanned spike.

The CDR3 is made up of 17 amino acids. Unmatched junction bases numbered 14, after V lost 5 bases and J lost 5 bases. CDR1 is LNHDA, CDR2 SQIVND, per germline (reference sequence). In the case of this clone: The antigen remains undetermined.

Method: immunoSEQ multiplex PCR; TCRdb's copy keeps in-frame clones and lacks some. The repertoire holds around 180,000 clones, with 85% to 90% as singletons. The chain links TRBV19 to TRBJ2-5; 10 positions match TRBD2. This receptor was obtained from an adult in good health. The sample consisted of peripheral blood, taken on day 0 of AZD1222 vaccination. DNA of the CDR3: TGTGCCAGTAGTGGGGGCACTAGCGGGACCGAGGGGGAGACCCAGTACTTC. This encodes CASSGGTSGTEGETQYF.